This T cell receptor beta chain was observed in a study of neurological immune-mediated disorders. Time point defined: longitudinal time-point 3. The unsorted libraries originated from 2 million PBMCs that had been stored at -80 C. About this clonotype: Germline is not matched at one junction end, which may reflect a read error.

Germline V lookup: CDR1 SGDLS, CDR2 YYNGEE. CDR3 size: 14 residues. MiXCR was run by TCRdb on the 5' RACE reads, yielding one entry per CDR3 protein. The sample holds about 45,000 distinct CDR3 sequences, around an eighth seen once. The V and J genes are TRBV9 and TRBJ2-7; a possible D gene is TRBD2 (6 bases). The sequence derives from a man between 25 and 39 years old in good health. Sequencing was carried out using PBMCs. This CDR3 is CASSDSSGEYDQYF. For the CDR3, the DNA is TGTGCCAGCAGCGATAGTAGCGGAGAGTACGACCAGTACTTC.